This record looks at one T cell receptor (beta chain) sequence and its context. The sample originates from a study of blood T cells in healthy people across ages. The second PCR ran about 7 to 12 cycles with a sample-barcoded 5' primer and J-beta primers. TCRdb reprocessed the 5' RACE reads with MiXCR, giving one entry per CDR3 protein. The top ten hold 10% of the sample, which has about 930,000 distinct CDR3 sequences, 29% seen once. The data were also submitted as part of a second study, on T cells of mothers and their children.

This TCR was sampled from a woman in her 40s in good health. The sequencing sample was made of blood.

The CDR3 region is CASSDSIQDRGFDQPQHF. DNA of the CDR3: TGTGCCAGCAGTGACTCGATTCAGGACAGGGGGTTCGATCAGCCCCAGCATTTT. This rearrangement joins TRBV6-4 to TRBJ1-5, with 10 positions matching TRBD1. The germline gives CDR1 MRHNA, CDR2 SNTAGT. V lost 0 bases, J lost 5 bases, and 10 bases stayed unmatched. The CDR3 covers 18 residues.